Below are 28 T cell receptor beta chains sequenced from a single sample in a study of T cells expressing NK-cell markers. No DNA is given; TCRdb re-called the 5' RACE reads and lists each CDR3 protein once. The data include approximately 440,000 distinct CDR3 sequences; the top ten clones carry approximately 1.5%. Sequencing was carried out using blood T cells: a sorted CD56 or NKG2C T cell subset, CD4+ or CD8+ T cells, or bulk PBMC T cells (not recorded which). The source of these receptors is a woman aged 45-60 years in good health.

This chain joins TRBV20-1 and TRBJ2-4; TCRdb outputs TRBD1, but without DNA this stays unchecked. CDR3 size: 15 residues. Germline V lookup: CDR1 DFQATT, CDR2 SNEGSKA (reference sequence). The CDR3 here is CSASRYRVDKNIQYF.

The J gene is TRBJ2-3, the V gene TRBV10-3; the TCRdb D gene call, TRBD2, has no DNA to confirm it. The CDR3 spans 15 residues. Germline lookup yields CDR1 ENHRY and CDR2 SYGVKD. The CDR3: CAISEYGGSLDTQYF.

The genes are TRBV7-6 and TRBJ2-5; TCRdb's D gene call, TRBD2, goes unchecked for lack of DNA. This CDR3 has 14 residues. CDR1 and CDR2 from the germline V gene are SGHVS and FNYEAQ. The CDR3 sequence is CASSSLAGVVTQYF.

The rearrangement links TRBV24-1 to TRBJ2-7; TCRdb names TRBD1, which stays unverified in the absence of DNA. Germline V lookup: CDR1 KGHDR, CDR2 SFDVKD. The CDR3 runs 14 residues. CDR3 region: CATSEGTGLLEQYF.

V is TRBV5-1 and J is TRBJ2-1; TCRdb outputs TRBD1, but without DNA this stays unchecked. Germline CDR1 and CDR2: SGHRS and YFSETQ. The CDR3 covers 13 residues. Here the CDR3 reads CASRGDPYNEQFF.

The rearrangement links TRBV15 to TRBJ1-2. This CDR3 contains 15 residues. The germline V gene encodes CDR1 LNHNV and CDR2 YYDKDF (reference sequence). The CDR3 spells CATSRSNVANYGYTF.

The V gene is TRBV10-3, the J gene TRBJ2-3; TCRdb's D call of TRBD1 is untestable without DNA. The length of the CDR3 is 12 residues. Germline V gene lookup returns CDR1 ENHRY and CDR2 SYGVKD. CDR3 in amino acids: CATGTVPDTQYF.

CDR3: CASSPTRERGTQYF. This rearrangement joins TRBV11-2 to TRBJ2-5; the TCRdb call, TRBD1, lacks DNA for checking. CDR3 length equals 14 residues. CDR1 and CDR2 (germline): SGHAT, FQNNGV.

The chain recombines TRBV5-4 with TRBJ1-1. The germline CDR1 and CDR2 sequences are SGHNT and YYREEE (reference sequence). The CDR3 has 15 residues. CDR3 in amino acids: CASSVPGRGNTEAFF.

The CDR3 region is CASTPRVFPNTGELFF. The rearrangement joins TRBV7-8 to TRBJ2-2; the D call from TCRdb, TRBD2, cannot be confirmed without DNA. Germline V gene lookup returns CDR1 SGHVS and CDR2 FQNEAQ. This CDR3 contains 16 residues. The variable domain in full, with the rest retrieved from reference TRBV7-8 and TRBJ2-2, is GAGVSQSPRYKVAKRGQDVALRCDPISGHVSLFWYQQALGQGPEFLTYFQNEAQLDKSGLPSDRFFAERPEGSVSTLKIQRTQQEDSAVYLCASTPRVFPNTGELFFGEGSRLTVL.

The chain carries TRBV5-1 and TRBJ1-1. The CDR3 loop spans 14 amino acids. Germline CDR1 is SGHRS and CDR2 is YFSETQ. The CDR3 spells CASSAGLMNTEAFF.

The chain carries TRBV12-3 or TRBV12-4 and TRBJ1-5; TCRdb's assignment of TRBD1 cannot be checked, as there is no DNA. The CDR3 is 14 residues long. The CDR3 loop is CASTQGGFSQPQHF.

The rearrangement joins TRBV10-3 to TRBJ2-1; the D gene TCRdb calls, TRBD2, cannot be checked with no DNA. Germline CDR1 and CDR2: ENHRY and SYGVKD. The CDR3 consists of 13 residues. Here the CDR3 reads CAISPSSGDEQFF.

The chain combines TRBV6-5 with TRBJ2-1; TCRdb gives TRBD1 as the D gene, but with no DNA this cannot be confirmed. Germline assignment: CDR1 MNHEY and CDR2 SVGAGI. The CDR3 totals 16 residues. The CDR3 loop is CASSYRVVAGQGEQFF.

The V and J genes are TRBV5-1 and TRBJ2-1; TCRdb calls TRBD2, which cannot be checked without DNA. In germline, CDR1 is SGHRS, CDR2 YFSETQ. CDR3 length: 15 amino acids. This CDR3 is CASSLGGSSLSEQFF.

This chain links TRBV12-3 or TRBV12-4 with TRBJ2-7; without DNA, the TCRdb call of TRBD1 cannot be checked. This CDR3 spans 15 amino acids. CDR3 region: CASSPGQGGPYEQYF.

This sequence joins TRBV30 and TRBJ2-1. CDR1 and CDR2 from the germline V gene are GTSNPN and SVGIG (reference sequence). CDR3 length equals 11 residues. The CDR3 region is CAWSRNNEQFF. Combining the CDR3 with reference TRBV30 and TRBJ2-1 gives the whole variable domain SQTIHQWPATLVQPVGSPLSLECTVEGTSNPNLYWYRQAAGRGLQLLFYSVGIGQISSEVPQNLSASRPQDRQFILSSKKLLLSDSGFYLCAWSRNNEQFFGPGTRLTVL.

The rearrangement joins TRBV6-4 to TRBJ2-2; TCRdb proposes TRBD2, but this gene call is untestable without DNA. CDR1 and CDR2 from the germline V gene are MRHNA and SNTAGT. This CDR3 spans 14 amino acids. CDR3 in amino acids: CASKGSGNTGELFF.

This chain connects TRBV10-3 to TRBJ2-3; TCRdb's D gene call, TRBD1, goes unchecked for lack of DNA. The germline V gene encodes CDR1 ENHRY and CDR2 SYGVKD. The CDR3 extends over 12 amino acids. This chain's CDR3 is CAISWDQDTQYF.

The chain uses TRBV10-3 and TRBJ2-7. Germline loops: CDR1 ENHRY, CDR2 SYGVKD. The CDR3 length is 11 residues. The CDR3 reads CAISRTGEQYF.

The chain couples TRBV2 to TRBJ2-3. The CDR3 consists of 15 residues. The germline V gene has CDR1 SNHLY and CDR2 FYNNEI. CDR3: CASSVWSGRTDTQYF. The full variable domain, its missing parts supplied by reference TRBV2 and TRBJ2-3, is EPEVTQTPSHQVTQMGQEVILRCVPISNHLYFYWYRQILGQKVEFLVSFYNNEISEKSEIFDDQFSVERPDGSNFTLKIRSTKLEDSAMYFCASSVWSGRTDTQYFGPGTRLTVL.

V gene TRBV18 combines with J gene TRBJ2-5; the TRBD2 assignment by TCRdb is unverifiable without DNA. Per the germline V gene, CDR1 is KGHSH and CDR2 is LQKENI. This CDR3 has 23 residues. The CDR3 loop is CASSPPRSPKGLAGSWVQETQYF.

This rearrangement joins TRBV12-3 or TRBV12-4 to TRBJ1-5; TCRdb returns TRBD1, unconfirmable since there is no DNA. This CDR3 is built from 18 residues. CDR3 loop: CASSLWGQGNSRNQPQHF.

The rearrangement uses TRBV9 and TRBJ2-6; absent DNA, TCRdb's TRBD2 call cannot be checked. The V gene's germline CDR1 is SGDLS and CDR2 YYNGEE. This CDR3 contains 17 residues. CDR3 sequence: CASSGSPRRAGANVLTF.

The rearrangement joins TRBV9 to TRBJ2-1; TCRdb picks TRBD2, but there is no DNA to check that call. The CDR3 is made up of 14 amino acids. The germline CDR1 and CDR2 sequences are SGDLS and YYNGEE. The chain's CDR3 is CASSALLAGNEQFF.

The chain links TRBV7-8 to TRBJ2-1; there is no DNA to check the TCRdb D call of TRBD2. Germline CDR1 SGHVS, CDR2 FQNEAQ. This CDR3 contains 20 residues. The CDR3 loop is CASSPRTSGEKRSSYNEQFF.

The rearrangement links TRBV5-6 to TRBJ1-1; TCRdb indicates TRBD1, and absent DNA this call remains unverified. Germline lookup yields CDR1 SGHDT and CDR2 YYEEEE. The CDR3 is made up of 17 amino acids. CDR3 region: CASSPIDRGRGNTEAFF. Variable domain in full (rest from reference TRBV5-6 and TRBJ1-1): DAGVTQSPTHLIKTRGQQVTLRCSPKSGHDTVSWYQQALGQGPQFIFQYYEEEERQRGNFPDRFSGHQFPNYSSELNVNALLLGDSALYLCASSPIDRGRGNTEAFFGQGTRLTVV.

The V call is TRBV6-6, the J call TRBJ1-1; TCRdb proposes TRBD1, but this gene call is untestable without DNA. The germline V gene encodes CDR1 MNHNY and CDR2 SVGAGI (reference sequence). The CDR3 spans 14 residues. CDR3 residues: CATQGSTFNTEAFF.